These 28 T cell receptor beta chains came from one sample sequenced in a study of T cells after yellow fever vaccination. TCRdb reanalysed the 5' RACE reads using MiXCR and keeps one entry per CDR3 protein. The table records roughly 500,000 distinct CDR3 sequences, 15% to 20% of them present only once. This specimen consisted of PBMCs, obtained 15 days after the yellow fever booster vaccination. The origin of the receptors is a man aged 25 to 40 who received the YFV17D yellow fever vaccine.

The chain is built from TRBV5-1 and TRBJ2-2; possibly TRBD1 for D (5 bases). The germline CDR1 and CDR2 sequences are SGHRS and YFSETQ. The CDR3 totals 15 residues. With 5 bases removed from V and 4 bases from J, the gap between germline ends came to 15 bases. CDR3 DNA: TGCGCCAGCAGTCCGGTCAGGGCAACCACCGGGGAGCTGTTTTTT. It encodes CASSPVRATTGELFF.

This clonotype was picked up a small number of times. The V gene is TRBV19, the J gene TRBJ2-7; D is perhaps TRBD1 or TRBD2 (5 bases each). Germline values: CDR1 LNHDA, CDR2 SQIVND (reference sequence). This CDR3 spans 13 amino acids. V was cut by 5 bases and J by 1 base, with 9 bases left in between. CDR3 sequence reads: CASSVGRSYEQYF. The CDR3 nucleotides are TGTGCCAGTAGTGTGGGACGGTCCTACGAGCAGTACTTC.

This clonotype was seen a single time. The chain joins TRBV9 to TRBJ2-1, with D hard to call. Trimming removed 0 bases at V and 9 bases at J, with 16 bases between. Germline loops: CDR1 SGDLS, CDR2 YYNGEE. This CDR3 has 15 residues. The CDR3 region has the DNA TGTGCCAGCAGCGTAGATCCCAAAAGGATTGGTGAGCAGTTCTTC. Protein: CASSVDPKRIGEQFF.

In its sample, this clonotype was seen a few times. The V gene is TRBV5-1, the J gene TRBJ1-4, with 10 bases identical to TRBD1. The ends lost 8 bases at V and 8 bases at J; junction bases unmatched: 6. Germline V gives CDR1 SGHRS, CDR2 YFSETQ. The CDR3 has 13 amino acids. DNA for the CDR3: TGCGCCAGTAGGACAGGGGGAAACGAAAAACTGTTTTTT. Its translation: CASRTGGNEKLFF.

The chain employs TRBV28 and TRBJ2-7; the D gene is possibly TRBD1 (6 bases). CDR3 size: 14 residues. V was shortened by 6 bases and J by 2 bases, with 14 bases between the two germline ends. The V gene's germline CDR1 is MDHEN and CDR2 SYDVKM. CDR3 protein: CASSLPGQTYEQYF. CDR3 DNA: TGTGCCAGCAGCCTCCCCGGACAGACCTACGAGCAGTACTTC.

The V call is TRBV20-1, the J call TRBJ2-3, with D uncertain. Germline V gene data show CDR1 as DFQATT and CDR2 as SNEGSKA (reference sequence). Trimming pared 5 bases from V and 0 bases from J, leaving 12 bases between. The CDR3 spans 14 residues. CDR3 sequence (DNA): TGCAGTGCTCGCGCCCACCCTAGCACAGATACGCAGTATTTT. As protein: CSARAHPSTDTQYF.

This clonotype came up a few times. The chain uses TRBV12-3 or TRBV12-4 and TRBJ2-1; 7 nucleotides align to TRBD1. The CDR3 is made up of 15 amino acids. V shed 6 bases, J shed 1 base, and the junction held 6 bases outside the gene matches. The CDR3 coding sequence is TGTGCCAGCAGAATGACAGGGAAATCCTACAATGAGCAGTTCTTC. Translation gives CASRMTGKSYNEQFF.

This clonotype was counted only a few times. V gene TRBV30 combines with J gene TRBJ1-2; tentatively, D is TRBD1 (5 bases). CDR1 and CDR2 (germline): GTSNPN, SVGIG (reference sequence). With 0 bases removed from V and 7 bases from J, the gap between germline ends came to 24 bases. The length of the CDR3 is 17 residues. The CDR3 nucleotides are TGTGCCTGGAGTGTAACCCTCGCGCGGGGGGGTTCGACTGGCTACACCTTC. This sequence encodes CAWSVTLARGGSTGYTF.

The V gene is TRBV2, the J gene TRBJ2-7, with 9 positions matching TRBD1. Germline V gene lookup returns CDR1 SNHLY and CDR2 FYNNEI. The J segment lost 5 bases and the V segment lost 6 bases, leaving 11 bases of the junction unmatched. The CDR3 is 15 residues long. CDR3 protein: CASRITGGAENEQYF. The CDR3 DNA is TGTGCCAGCAGGATAACAGGGGGCGCCGAGAACGAGCAGTACTTC.

This chain uses TRBV19 with TRBJ2-6; 7 bases align to TRBD2. Germline loops: CDR1 LNHDA, CDR2 SQIVND (reference sequence). After removal of 3 bases from V and 2 bases from J, the junction contained 1 base not matched to a gene. There are 15 residues in the CDR3. CDR3 nucleotides: TGTGCCAGTAGTATTGCGGGGGCTGGGGCCAACGTCCTGACTTTC. As protein: CASSIAGAGANVLTF.

Only a few counts were recorded for this clonotype. This rearrangement joins TRBV11-2 to TRBJ2-7; 13 bases align to TRBD2. The trim removed 4 bases at V and 2 bases at J, leaving 8 bases unmatched. CDR3 length: 17 residues. Germline values: CDR1 SGHAT, CDR2 FQNNGV. The chain's CDR3 is CASSSGTSGAFPYEQYF. The CDR3 DNA reads as TGTGCCAGCAGCTCCGGGACTAGCGGGGCCTTCCCCTACGAGCAGTACTTC. The variable domain in full, completed from reference TRBV11-2 and TRBJ2-7, reads EAGVAQSPRYKIIEKRQSVAFWCNPISGHATLYWYQQILGQGPKLLIQFQNNGVVDDSQLPKDRFSAERLKGVDSTLKIQPAKLEDSAVYLCASSSGTSGAFPYEQYFGPGTRLTVT.

The chain joins TRBV20-1 to TRBJ1-5; D is unclear. There are 10 residues in the CDR3. The V gene lost 3 bases and the J gene lost 7 bases, with 4 bases spanning the gap. CDR1 DFQATT and CDR2 SNEGSKA come from the germline V gene (reference sequence). In DNA, the CDR3 is TGCAGTGCTAGTGGACAGCCCCAGCATTTT. The encoded protein is CSASGQPQHF.

In this sample, this clonotype turned up a few times. The chain has TRBV5-1 and TRBJ2-6, with D unclear. Trimming shortened V by 3 bases and J by 1 base, and 11 bases separated the two germline ends. Germline CDR1 reads SGHRS; CDR2 reads YFSETQ. The CDR3 length is 16 residues. DNA of the CDR3: TGCGCCAGCAGCTCGCTACAGACTTCTGGGGCCAACGTCCTGACTTTC. Its translation: CASSSLQTSGANVLTF.

J is TRBJ2-5 and V is TRBV20-1, with TRBD2 matching over 13 bases. Germline V CDR1 and CDR2: DFQATT, SNEGSKA (reference sequence). V shed 3 bases and J 5 bases; nucleotides not matched to a gene: 6. The CDR3 is 15 residues long. The CDR3 DNA sequence: TGCAGTGCTAGGGGACTAGCGGGAACCGGGGAGACCCAGTACTTC. This translates into CSARGLAGTGETQYF.

This rearrangement joins TRBV3-1 to TRBJ1-5; 9 bases match TRBD1. Trimming removed 5 bases from V and 6 bases from J; junction bases left unmatched: 5. The germline V gene has CDR1 LGHDT and CDR2 YNNKEL (reference sequence). The CDR3 runs 14 residues. The DNA of the CDR3 is TGTGCCAGCAGCGGGACAGGGTTCGGTCAGCCCCAGCATTTT. Protein product: CASSGTGFGQPQHF. Complete variable domain (other parts from reference TRBV3-1 and TRBJ1-5): DTAVSQTPKYLVTQMGNDKSIKCEQNLGHDTMYWYKQDSKKFLKIMFSYNNKELIINETVPNRFSPKSPDKAHLNLHINSLELGDSAVYFCASSGTGFGQPQHFGDGTRLSIL.

CDR3 amino acids: CASSRLQGRDTGELFF. Here the CDR3 DNA reads TGTGCCAGCAGCCGACTCCAGGGGAGAGACACCGGGGAGCTGTTTTTT. The rearrangement links TRBV5-4 to TRBJ2-2, with a tentative D call TRBD1 (6 bases). V lost 4 bases and J lost 3, with 16 bases in between. Germline loops: CDR1 SGHNT, CDR2 YYREEE (reference sequence). The CDR3 has 16 amino acids.

In this sample, this clonotype turned up a few times. The V and J genes are TRBV11-2 and TRBJ1-1; 7 bases fit TRBD1. Germline-derived CDR1 and CDR2 are SGHAT and FQNNGV. Germline trimming cut 4 bases from V and 0 bases from J; bases unmatched to any gene: 8. CDR3 length: 16 amino acids. CDR3 sequence (DNA): TGTGCCAGCAGCTCTAGGACACAGGGGTTGAACACTGAAGCTTTCTTT. It translates to CASSSRTQGLNTEAFF.

The J gene is TRBJ2-1, the V gene TRBV27; no clear D. This CDR3 is 11 amino acids long. The germline V gene has CDR1 MNHEY and CDR2 SMNVEV (reference sequence). Trimming cost V 11 bases and J 1 base, with 6 bases left between them. In nucleotides, the CDR3 is TGTGCCGCTGGATCCTACAATGAGCAGTTCTTC. It is translated as CAAGSYNEQFF.

The chain recombines TRBV20-1 with TRBJ2-1; TRBD2 aligns across 12 bases. This CDR3 is 14 amino acids long. CDR1 and CDR2 (germline): DFQATT, SNEGSKA (reference sequence). With 6 bases clipped from V and 8 bases from J, the junction kept 8 bases outside the gene matches. The CDR3 loop is CSAPPSGRAYEQFF. CDR3 nucleotides: TGCAGTGCACCACCTAGCGGGAGGGCATATGAGCAGTTCTTC.

The chain uses TRBV4-2 and TRBJ2-6, with no clear D. CDR1 LGHNA and CDR2 YNFKEQ come from the germline V gene. Trimming removed 4 bases at V and 1 base at J, with 17 bases between. The CDR3 sequence is 18 residues long. The CDR3, as DNA: TGTGCCAGCAGCCCGACACCTAACGGACGGTCTGGGGCCAACGTCCTGACTTTC. Translation gives CASSPTPNGRSGANVLTF.

V gene TRBV23-1 combines with J gene TRBJ1-5, with D possibly TRBD1 on 5 matching bases. TRBV23-1 is reported as an ORF; its role is uncertain. This CDR3 region has 17 residues. With 0 bases removed from V and 6 bases from J, the gap between germline ends came to 18 bases. The CDR3 here is CASSQSAPMGRCQPQHF. The CDR3 coding sequence is TGCGCCAGCAGTCAATCTGCACCGATGGGACGTTGTCAGCCCCAGCATTTT.

The chain employs TRBV7-2 and TRBJ2-1; D not resolved. Germline values: CDR1 SGHTA, CDR2 FQGNSA. The ends were cut back, 0 bases at V and 6 bases at J, with 6 bases in the middle. The CDR3 runs 13 residues. The CDR3 DNA reads TGTGCCAGCAGCTTAGCAAGGCGCAATGAGCAGTTCTTC. It translates to CASSLARRNEQFF.

The CDR3: CASSSLVGRASETQYF. The CDR3, as DNA: TGTGCCAGCAGCTCACTCGTCGGGAGGGCCTCGGAGACCCAGTACTTC. V gene TRBV7-8 combines with J gene TRBJ2-5, with 8 bases matching TRBD2. Germline-derived CDR1 and CDR2 are SGHVS and FQNEAQ. The V gene end was trimmed by 4 bases and the J gene end by 5 bases; junction bases not matched to a gene: 12. CDR3 length: 16 amino acids.

This clonotype has just a few counts. This chain joins TRBV9 and TRBJ2-3, with D unclear. This CDR3 has 14 residues. Trimming stripped 4 bases from V and 0 bases from J, with 9 bases between. Per germline, CDR1 SGDLS and CDR2 YYNGEE. CDR3: CASSPWDSTDTQYF. The CDR3 region has the DNA TGTGCCAGCAGCCCCTGGGATAGCACAGATACGCAGTATTTT.

The chain couples TRBV29-1 to TRBJ2-7; the D gene is possibly TRBD1 (6 bases). Germline values: CDR1 SQVTM, CDR2 ANQGSEA. V lost 8 bases to trimming and J lost 2 bases, with 16 bases between them. The length of the CDR3 is 13 residues. This CDR3 reads CSTRDTRTYEQYF. CDR3 bases: TGCAGCACCCGGGACACCCGTACCTACGAGCAGTACTTC.

The chain combines TRBV7-2 with TRBJ2-2; D is uncertain. The CDR3 has 14 residues. The germline CDR1 and CDR2 sequences are SGHTA and FQGNSA. V was clipped by 5 bases and J by 4 bases, with 11 bases between them. This chain's CDR3 is CASSLAATTGELFF. CDR3 DNA sequence: TGTGCCAGCAGCCTGGCGGCAACCACCGGGGAGCTGTTTTTT.

This clonotype was recorded at least ten times. The gene calls are TRBV18 and TRBJ1-4; 9 nucleotides line up with TRBD1. V lost 8 bases to trimming and J lost 5 bases; unmatched junction nucleotides: 6. CDR3 length: 14 amino acids. Germline CDR1 reads KGHSH; CDR2 reads LQKENI. The DNA for the CDR3 is TGTGCCAGCAGCCCCGGGACAGGGAATGAAAAACTGTTTTTT. Encoded protein: CASSPGTGNEKLFF.

This clonotype was observed a few times. The chain combines TRBV6-2 or TRBV6-3 with TRBJ2-1; possibly TRBD1 for D (6 bases). Per the germline V gene, CDR1 is MNHEY and CDR2 is SVGEGT. V lost 8 bases, J lost 3 bases, and 14 bases lay in between. The CDR3 consists of 14 residues. The CDR3 loop is CASRPGHLYNEQFF. The CDR3 bases are TGTGCCAGCCGACCGGGACACCTCTACAATGAGCAGTTCTTC.